The clone carrying this TCR beta chain showed up just once. The antigen is unknown. This sample is drawn from a study of radiation and T cells in renal cell carcinoma. Measured with immunoSEQ multiplex PCR; TCRdb has only the in-frame clones, and not every one. The table records roughly 92,000 clones, approximately 80% of them present only once. Study-wide results and caveats: In blood, top tumor clones expanded by 2 weeks, shrinking by 4.

Specified time point: blood 4 weeks post-SBRT, at nephrectomy. Treatment specified: 15 Gy SBRT to primary tumor, nephrectomy 4 weeks later. Nephrectomy followed 15 Gy stereotactic body radiation by 4 weeks. Serial blood draws occurred at baseline and 2 and 4 weeks post-SBRT. Germline CDR1 and CDR2: MNHEY and SMNVEV (reference sequence). The V gene end was trimmed by 5 bases and the J gene end by 10 bases; junction bases not matched to a gene: 9. CDR3 length: 14 residues. This TCR was recovered from a man aged 55 to 70 with renal cell carcinoma. The specimen was blood, collected from a patient whose treatment included radiotherapy and nephrectomy. The V and J genes are TRBV27 and TRBJ2-1, with 9 bases fitting TRBD1. The CDR3 region is CASSGTGFYGEQFF. For the CDR3, the DNA is TGTGCCAGCAGTGGGACAGGGTTCTATGGGGAGCAGTTCTTC.